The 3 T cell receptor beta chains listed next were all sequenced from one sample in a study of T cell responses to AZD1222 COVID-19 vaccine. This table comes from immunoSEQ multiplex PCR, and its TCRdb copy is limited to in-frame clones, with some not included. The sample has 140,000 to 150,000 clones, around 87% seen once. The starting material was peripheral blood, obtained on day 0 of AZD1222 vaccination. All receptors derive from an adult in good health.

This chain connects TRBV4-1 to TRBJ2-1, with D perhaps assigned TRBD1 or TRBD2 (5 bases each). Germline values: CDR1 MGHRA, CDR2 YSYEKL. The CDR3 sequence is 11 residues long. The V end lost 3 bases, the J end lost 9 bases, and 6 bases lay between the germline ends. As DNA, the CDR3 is TGCGCCAGCAGCCAGAGGGGTGAGCAGTTCTTC. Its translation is CASSQRGEQFF.

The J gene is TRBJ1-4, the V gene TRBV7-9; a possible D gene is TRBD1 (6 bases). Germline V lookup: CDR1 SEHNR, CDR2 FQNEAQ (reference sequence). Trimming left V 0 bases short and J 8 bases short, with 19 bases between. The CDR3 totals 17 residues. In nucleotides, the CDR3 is TGTGCCAGCAGCTTAGCGGTTGGGGGGCTGGTTGACGAAAAACTGTTTTTT. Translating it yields CASSLAVGGLVDEKLFF.

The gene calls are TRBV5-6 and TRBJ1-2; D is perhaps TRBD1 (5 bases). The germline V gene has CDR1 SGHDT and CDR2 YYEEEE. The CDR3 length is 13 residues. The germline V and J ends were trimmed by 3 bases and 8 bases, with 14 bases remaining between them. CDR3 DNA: TGTGCCAGCAGCTGGAGCCGGGACGGAGGCTACACCTTC. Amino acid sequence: CASSWSRDGGYTF.